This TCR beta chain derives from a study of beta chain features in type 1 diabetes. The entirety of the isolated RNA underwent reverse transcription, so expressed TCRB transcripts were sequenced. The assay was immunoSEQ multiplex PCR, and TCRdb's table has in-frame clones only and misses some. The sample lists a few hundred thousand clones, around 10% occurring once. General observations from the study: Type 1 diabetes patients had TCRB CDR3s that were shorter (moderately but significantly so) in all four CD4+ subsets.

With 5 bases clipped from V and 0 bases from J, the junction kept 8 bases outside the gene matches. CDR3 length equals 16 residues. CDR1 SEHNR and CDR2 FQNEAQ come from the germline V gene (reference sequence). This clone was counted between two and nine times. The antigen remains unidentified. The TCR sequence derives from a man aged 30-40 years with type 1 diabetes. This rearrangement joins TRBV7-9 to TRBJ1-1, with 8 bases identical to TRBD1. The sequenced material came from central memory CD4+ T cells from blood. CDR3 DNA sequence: TGTGCCAGCAGCCATGACAGGGGAACTATGAACACTGAAGCTTTCTTT. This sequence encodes CASSHDRGTMNTEAFF.